Listed here is a single T cell receptor (beta chain). The CDR3 covers 16 residues. Trimming stripped 0 bases from V and 7 bases from J, with 16 bases between. CDR1 SGHDN and CDR2 FVKESK come from the germline V gene. The repertoire was sequenced with immunoSEQ multiplex PCR; TCRdb's copy has only in-frame clones and lacks some. The sample lists some 200,000 clones, roughly nine tenths seen once, with around 1.2% in the top ten. The sample is drawn from a study of blood T cell repertoires in COVID-19. The chain employs TRBV14 and TRBJ1-3, with D perhaps TRBD1 (6 bases). The sequence came from a man under 40 with acute or convalescent COVID-19. Sequenced sample: peripheral blood. As DNA, the CDR3 is TGTGCCAGCAGCCAAGAAGGCAGGGGCCAGTTGAACACCATATATTTT. This translates into CASSQEGRGQLNTIYF.